The 8 T cell receptor beta chains given below trace back to one sample, sequenced in a study of blood T cell repertoires in COVID-19. TCRdb's table, derived via immunoSEQ multiplex PCR, lists solely in-frame clones and lacks some. Found here are more than 250,000 clones, approximately 90% of them singletons; the top ten hold approximately 5.2%. The sequenced material came from PBMCs or T cells enriched from blood (not recorded which). All receptors derive from a woman in her twenties or thirties who had recovered from COVID-19.

This clone was seen a single time. The chain uses TRBV14 and TRBJ2-3, with 8 bases identical to TRBD1. Unmatched junction bases numbered 8, after V lost 0 bases and J lost 6 bases. The germline V gene has CDR1 SGHDN and CDR2 FVKESK. The CDR3 runs to 16 residues. The CDR3 DNA follows: TGTGCCAGCAGCCAAGATCGCGGCAGGGGGCGGGATACGCAGTATTTT. As protein: CASSQDRGRGRDTQYF.

This chain joins TRBV6-2 or TRBV6-3 and TRBJ1-1; D is unresolved. CDR3 length: 16 amino acids. V shed 0 bases and J shed 0 bases, with 11 bases lying between them. Germline V gene sequence: CDR1 MNHEY, CDR2 SVGEGT. The CDR3 bases are TGTGCCAGCAGTTACTCGTCTAGGAGTATGAACACTGAAGCTTTCTTT. As protein: CASSYSSRSMNTEAFF.

V usage is TRBV7-6 and J usage is TRBJ2-2; 10 bases fit TRBD2. The CDR3 has 18 amino acids. V was clipped by 2 bases and J by 1 base; unmatched bases: 7. Germline V gene sequence: CDR1 SGHVS, CDR2 FNYEAQ. The CDR3 DNA reads TGTGCCAGCAGCTTAAGGCTAGCGGGGGCCAAGAACACCGGGGAGCTGTTTTTT. Protein product: CASSLRLAGAKNTGELFF.

The gene calls are TRBV13 and TRBJ2-7; no definite D call. Between the trimmed V and J ends, which lost 0 bases and 6 bases, there was a span of 12 bases. The CDR3 has 14 amino acids. In germline, CDR1 is PRHDT, CDR2 FYEKMQ (reference sequence). CDR3 sequence: CASSLGLSIGEQYF. CDR3 sequence (DNA): TGTGCCAGCAGCTTAGGCCTTAGCATCGGCGAGCAGTACTTC.

The chain has TRBV30 and TRBJ1-3; D remains unclear. The CDR3 consists of 15 residues. Looked up from germline, CDR1 is GTSNPN and CDR2 is SVGIG (reference sequence). Trimming pared 0 bases from V and 8 bases from J, leaving 17 bases between. The CDR3, as DNA: TGTGCCTGGAGTGTAAGACAAAGACGGTGGGACACCATATATTTT. Protein sequence: CAWSVRQRRWDTIYF.

The chain carries TRBV7-3 and TRBJ2-2; perhaps TRBD1 as D (5 bases). The CDR3 is 13 residues long. Looked up from germline, CDR1 is SGHTA and CDR2 is FQGTGA. V lost 5 bases to trimming and J lost 4 bases, with 8 bases between them. The CDR3, as DNA: TGTGCCAGCAGCATCAGGGTCACCGGGGAGCTGTTTTTT. It specifies CASSIRVTGELFF.

The V gene is TRBV27, the J gene TRBJ1-2, with 8 bases identical to TRBD1. There are 13 residues in the CDR3. Looked up from germline, CDR1 is MNHEY and CDR2 is SMNVEV (reference sequence). With 6 bases clipped from V and 8 bases from J, the junction kept 8 bases outside the gene matches. The CDR3: CASSLDRDRGYTF. In DNA, the CDR3 is TGTGCCAGCAGCCTGGACAGGGATCGCGGCTACACCTTC.

J is TRBJ1-1 and V is TRBV10-1, with D unclear. CDR1 is WNHNN and CDR2 is SYGVQD in the germline V gene (reference sequence). V dropped 1 base and J dropped 4 bases, with 4 bases sitting between them. The CDR3 is 12 residues long. In DNA form, the CDR3 reads TGCGCCAGCAGTGAGTTCGGCACTGAAGCTTTCTTT. Amino acids: CASSEFGTEAFF.